The TCR beta chain described here comes from a study of T cell changes during pregnancy in multiple sclerosis. With V trimmed by 5 bases and J by 6 bases, 6 bases remained unmatched. Germline CDR1 and CDR2: GTSNPN and SVGIG (reference sequence). The CDR3 loop spans 14 amino acids. Here immunoSEQ multiplex PCR was the method, and the copy in TCRdb shows in-frame clones only, minus some. This sample yields tens of thousands of clones, of which under 95% are seen a single time; approximately 3% belongs to the top ten. The chain has TRBV30 and TRBJ2-2, with 10 bases identical to TRBD1. The source material was CD8+ T cells from peripheral blood mononuclear cells, sampled before pregnancy. The TCR comes from a female donor with multiple sclerosis, enrolled in a pregnancy study. The CDR3, as DNA: TGTGCCTGGGTGGGGACAGGGGCTTCCGGGGAGCTGTTTTTT. It translates to CAWVGTGASGELFF. Together with reference TRBV30 and TRBJ2-2, the CDR3 gives the full variable domain: SQTIHQWPATLVQPVGSPLSLECTVEGTSNPNLYWYRQAAGRGLQLLFYSVGIGQISSEVPQNLSASRPQDRQFILSSKKLLLSDSGFYLCAWVGTGASGELFFGEGSRLTVL.